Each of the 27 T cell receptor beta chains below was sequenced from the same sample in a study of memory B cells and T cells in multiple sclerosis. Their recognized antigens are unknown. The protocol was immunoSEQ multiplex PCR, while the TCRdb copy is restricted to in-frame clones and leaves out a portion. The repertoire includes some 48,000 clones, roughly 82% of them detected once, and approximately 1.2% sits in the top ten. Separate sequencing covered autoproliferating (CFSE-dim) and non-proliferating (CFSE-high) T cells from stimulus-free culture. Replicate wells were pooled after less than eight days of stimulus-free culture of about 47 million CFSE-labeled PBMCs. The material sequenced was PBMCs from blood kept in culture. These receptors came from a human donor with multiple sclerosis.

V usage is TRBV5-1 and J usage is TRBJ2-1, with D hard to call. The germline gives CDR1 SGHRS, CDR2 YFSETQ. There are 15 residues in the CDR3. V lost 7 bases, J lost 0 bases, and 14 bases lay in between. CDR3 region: CASSWTESSYNEQFF. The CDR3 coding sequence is TGCGCCAGCTCCTGGACCGAGAGCTCCTACAATGAGCAGTTCTTC.

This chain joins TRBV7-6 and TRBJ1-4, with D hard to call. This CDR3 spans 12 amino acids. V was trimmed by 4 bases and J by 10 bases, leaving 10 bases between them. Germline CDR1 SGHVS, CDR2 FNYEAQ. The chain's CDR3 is CASSSREGKLFF. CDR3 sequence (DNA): TGTGCCAGCAGCTCCAGAGAGGGAAAACTGTTTTTT.

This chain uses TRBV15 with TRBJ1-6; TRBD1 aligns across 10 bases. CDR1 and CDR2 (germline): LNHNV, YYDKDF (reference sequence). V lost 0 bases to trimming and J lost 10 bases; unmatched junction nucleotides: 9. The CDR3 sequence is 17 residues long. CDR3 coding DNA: TGTGCCACCAGCAGAGAGACAGGGGGCCTCATGGGATCACCCCTCCACTTT. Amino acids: CATSRETGGLMGSPLHF.

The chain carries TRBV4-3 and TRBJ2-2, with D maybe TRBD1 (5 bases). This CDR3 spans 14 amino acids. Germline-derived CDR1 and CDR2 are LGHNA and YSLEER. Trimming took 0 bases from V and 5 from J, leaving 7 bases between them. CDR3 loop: CASSQEGPTGELFF. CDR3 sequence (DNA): TGCGCCAGCAGCCAAGAGGGGCCAACCGGGGAGCTGTTTTTT.

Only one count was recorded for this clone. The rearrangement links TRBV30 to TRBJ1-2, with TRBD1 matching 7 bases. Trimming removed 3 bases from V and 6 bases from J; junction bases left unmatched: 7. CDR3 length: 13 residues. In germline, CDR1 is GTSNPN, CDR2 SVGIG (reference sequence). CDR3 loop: CAWRPQGYHGYTF. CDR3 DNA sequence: TGTGCCTGGAGGCCACAGGGGTACCATGGCTACACCTTC.

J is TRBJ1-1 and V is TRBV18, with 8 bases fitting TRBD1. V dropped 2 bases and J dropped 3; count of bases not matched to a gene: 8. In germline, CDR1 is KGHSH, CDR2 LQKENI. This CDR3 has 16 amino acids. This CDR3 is CASSPDRGGVDTEAFF. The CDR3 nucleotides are TGTGCCAGCTCACCAGACAGGGGTGGGGTAGACACTGAAGCTTTCTTT.

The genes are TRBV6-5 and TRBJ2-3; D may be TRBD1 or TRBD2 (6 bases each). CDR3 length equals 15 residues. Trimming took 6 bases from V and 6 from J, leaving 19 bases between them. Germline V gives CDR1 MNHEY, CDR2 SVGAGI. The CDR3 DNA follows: TGTGCCAGCAGCCGGGGGCGGGGATTCGCGGATACGCAGTATTTT. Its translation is CASSRGRGFADTQYF.

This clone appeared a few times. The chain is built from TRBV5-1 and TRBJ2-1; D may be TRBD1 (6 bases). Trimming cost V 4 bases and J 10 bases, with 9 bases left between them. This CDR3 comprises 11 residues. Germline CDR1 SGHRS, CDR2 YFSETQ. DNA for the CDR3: TGCGCCAGCAGCGAGGACAGAGAGCAGTTCTTC. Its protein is CASSEDREQFF.

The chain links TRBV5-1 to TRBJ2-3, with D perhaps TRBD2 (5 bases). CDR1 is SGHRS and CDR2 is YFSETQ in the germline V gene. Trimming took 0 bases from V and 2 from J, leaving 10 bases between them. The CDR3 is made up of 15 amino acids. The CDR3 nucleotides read TGCGCCAGCAGCTTGGCCGGGAAGACCACAGATACGCAGTATTTT. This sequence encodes CASSLAGKTTDTQYF.

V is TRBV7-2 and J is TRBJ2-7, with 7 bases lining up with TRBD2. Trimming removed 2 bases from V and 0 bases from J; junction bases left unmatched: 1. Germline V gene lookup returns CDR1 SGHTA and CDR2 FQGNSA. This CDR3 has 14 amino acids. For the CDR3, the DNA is TGTGCCAGCAGCTTAACGGGGGGCTCCTACGAGCAGTACTTC. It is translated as CASSLTGGSYEQYF.

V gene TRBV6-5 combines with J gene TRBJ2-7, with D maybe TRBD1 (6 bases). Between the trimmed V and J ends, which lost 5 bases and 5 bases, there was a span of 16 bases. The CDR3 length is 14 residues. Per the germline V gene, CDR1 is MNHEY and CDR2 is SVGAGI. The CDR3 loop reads CASSPQGGVDEQYF. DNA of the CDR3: TGTGCCAGCAGTCCCCAAGGGGGAGTGGACGAGCAGTACTTC.

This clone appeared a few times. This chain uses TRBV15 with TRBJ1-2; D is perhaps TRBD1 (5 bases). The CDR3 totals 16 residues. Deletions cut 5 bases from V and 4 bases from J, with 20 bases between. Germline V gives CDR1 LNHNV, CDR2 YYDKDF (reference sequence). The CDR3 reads CATSEGRGPTSYGYTF. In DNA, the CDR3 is TGTGCCACCAGCGAGGGACGGGGACCCACAAGCTATGGCTACACCTTC.

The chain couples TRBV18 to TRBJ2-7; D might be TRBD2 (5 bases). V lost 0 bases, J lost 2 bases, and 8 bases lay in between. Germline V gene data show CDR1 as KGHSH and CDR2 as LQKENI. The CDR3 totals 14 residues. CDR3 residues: CASSPPGLTYEQYF. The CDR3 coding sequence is TGTGCCAGCTCACCACCCGGACTTACCTACGAGCAGTACTTC.

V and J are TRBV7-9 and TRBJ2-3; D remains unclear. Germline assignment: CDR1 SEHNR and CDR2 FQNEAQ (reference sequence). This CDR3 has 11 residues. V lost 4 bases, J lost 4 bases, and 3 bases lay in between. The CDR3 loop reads CASSSSDTQYF. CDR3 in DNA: TGTGCCAGCAGCTCGTCAGATACGCAGTATTTT.

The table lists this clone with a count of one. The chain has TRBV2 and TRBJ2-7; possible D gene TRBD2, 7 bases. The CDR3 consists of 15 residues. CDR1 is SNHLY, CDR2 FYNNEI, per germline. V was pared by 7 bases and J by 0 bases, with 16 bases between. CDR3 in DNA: TGTGCCAGCATAATGGGGGGGGGCTTCTCCTACGAGCAGTACTTC. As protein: CASIMGGGFSYEQYF.

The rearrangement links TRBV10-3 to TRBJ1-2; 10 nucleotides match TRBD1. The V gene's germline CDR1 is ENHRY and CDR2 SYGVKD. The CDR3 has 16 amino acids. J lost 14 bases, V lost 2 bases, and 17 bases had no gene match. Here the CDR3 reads CAISELGPGTGARGTF. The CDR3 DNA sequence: TGTGCCATCAGTGAGCTGGGTCCCGGGACAGGGGCTAGGGGGACCTTC.

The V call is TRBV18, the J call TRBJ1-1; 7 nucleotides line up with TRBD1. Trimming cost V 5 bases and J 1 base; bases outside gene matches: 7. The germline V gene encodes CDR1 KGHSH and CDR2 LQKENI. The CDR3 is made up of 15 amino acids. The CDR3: CASSSGTAPNTEAFF. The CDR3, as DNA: TGTGCCAGCTCATCCGGGACAGCACCGAACACTGAAGCTTTCTTT. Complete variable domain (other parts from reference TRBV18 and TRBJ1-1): NAGVMQNPRHLVRRRGQEARLRCSPMKGHSHVYWYRQLPEEGLKFMVYLQKENIIDESGMPKERFSAEFPKEGPSILRIQQVVRGDSAAYFCASSSGTAPNTEAFFGQGTRLTVV.

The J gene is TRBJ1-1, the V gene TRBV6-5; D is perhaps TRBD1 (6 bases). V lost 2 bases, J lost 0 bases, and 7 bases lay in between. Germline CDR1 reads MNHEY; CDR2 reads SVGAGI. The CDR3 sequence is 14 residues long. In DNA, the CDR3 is TGTGCCAGCAGTTACCAGGGGTTGAACACTGAAGCTTTCTTT. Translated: CASSYQGLNTEAFF.

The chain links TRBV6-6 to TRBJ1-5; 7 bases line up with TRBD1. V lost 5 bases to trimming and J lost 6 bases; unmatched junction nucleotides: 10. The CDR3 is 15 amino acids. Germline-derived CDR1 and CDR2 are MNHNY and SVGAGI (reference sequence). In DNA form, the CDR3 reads TGTGCCAGCAGTCTTAGACAGGGTCATGTTCAGCCCCAGCATTTT. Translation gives CASSLRQGHVQPQHF.

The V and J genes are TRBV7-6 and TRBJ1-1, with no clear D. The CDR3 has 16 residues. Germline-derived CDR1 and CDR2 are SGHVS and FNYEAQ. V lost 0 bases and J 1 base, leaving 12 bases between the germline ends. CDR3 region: CASSLAPGGKNTEAFF. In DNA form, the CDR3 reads TGTGCCAGCAGCTTAGCGCCGGGCGGAAAGAACACTGAAGCTTTCTTT.

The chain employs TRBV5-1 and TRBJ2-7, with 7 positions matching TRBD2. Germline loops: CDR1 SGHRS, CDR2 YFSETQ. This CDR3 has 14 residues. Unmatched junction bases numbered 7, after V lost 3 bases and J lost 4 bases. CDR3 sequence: CASSSRGIVYEQYF. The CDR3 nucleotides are TGCGCCAGCAGCTCGCGGGGGATTGTTTACGAGCAGTACTTC.

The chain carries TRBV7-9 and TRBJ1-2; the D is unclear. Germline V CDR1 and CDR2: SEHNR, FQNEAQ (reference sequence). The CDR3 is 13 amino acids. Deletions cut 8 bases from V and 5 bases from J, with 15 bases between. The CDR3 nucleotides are TGTGCCAGCTACGGTGATCGCGGATATGGCTACACCTTC. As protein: CASYGDRGYGYTF. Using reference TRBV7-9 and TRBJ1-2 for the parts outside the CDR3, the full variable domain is DTGVSQNPRHKITKRGQNVTFRCDPISEHNRLYWYRQTLGQGPEFLTYFQNEAQLEKSRLLSDRFSAERPKGSFSTLEIQRTEQGDSAMYLCASYGDRGYGYTFGSGTRLTVV.

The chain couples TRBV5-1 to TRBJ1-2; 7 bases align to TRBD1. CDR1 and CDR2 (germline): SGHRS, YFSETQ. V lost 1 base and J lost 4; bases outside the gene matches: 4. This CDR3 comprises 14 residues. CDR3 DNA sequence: TGCGCCAGCAGCTTGACAGGGGTGAGCTATGGCTACACCTTC. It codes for CASSLTGVSYGYTF.

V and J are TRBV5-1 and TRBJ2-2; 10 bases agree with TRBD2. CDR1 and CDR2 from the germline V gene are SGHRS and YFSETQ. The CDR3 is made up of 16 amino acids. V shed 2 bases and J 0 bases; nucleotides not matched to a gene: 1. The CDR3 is CASSFSGGTNTGELFF. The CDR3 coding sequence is TGCGCCAGCAGCTTTAGCGGGGGGACGAACACCGGGGAGCTGTTTTTT.

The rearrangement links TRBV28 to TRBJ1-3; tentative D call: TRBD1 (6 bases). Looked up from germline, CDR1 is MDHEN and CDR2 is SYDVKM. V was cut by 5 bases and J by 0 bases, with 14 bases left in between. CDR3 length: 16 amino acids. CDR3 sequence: CASSAGGTPSGNTIYF. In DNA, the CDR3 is TGTGCCAGCAGTGCCGGGGGCACCCCCTCTGGAAACACCATATATTTT.

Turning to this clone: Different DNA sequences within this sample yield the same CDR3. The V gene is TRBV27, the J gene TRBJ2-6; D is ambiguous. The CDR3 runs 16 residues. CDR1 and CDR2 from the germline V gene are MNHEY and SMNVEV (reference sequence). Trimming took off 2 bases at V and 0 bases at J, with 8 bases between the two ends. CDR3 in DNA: TGTGCCAGCAGTTTAAACGGTTACTCTGGGGCCAACGTCCTGACTTTC. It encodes CASSLNGYSGANVLTF.

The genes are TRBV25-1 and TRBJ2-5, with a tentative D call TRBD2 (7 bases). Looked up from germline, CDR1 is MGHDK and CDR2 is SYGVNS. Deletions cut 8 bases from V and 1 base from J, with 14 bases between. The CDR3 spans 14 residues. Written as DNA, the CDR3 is TGTGCCAGCTCTCGGGCGGGGGCCCAAGAGACCCAGTACTTC. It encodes CASSRAGAQETQYF.